The entry below gives a single TCR beta chain sequence along with its context. The CDR3 has 13 amino acids. The V end was cut by 4 bases, the J end by 6 bases, with 10 bases between. The germline V gene encodes CDR1 SGHRS and CDR2 YFSETQ. Cohorts were determined from participant-reported clinical history. Authors' data handling: Estimates of nucleated cell counts were drawn from the amplification of reference gene primers. TCRdb keeps only in-frame clones here, not all; method: immunoSEQ multiplex PCR. V, J and clone size are taken as reported in that table, and D and trimming were inferred from the DNA itself. Here the sample spans around 230,000 clones, about 80% being singletons. This sample was included in a study of blood T cell repertoires in COVID-19. Study context: The study drew acute and convalescent COVID-19 samples from the United States, Italy and Spain.

V gene TRBV5-1 combines with J gene TRBJ2-2, with a possible D match to TRBD1 (6 bases). Sequenced sample: PBMCs or T cells enriched from blood (not recorded which). This sequence originates from a man in his forties or fifties who had recovered from COVID-19. CDR3 loop: CASSTGQSGELFF. As DNA, the CDR3 is TGCGCCAGCAGCACTGGACAGTCCGGGGAGCTGTTTTTT.